Below, one T cell receptor (beta chain) is given with its context. This clone has ten or more counts. This clone's antigen is unknown. Base qualities are not recorded, but no much larger clone differs from it by a single base. The entire amount of isolated RNA was reverse transcribed using the High Capacity cDNA Reverse Transcription Kit, so the sequenced TCRB transcripts were expressed ones. Deep immunoSEQ sequencing was performed on naive, central memory and regulatory T cell samples, with an average of roughly 3.6 million total reads per sample. After sorted cells were lysed in RLT buffer, RNA was extracted with DNase-treated RNeasy Micro or Mini kits, with the choice depending on cell number. Each cell subset was processed on its own to prevent cross-contamination, while patient and healthy donor samples were processed together. TCRB sequences were amplified from cDNA with the immunoSEQ multiplex PCR, producing 87-bp fragments spanning the CDR3 region. Sequencing of the amplicons was done on the Illumina HiSeq platform. On the authors' methods: PCR bias was computationally corrected using synthetic template baselines, reads within Hamming distance 2 were collapsed, and singletons that could not be merged were discarded. Reads were aligned to IMGT to assign V, D and J genes, CDR3 length, and insertions or deletions at six rearrangement sites. Within each subset, clonotype counts were normalized to the number of sorted cells before true diversity and Gini coefficients were calculated with the tcR R package. Repertoire sharing was quantified using the overlap coefficient calculated on TCRB nucleotide sequences. TCRdb mirrors the immuneACCESS table, restricted to in-frame sequences. Some clones are absent from its copies; in checked studies, under half trace to an unresolved V gene, and the reason for the others is unknown. V, J and clone size derive from that table, while D and trimming were established from the DNA sequence. For this sample the table gives under 400,000 clones, of which about 14% were detected only once. The top ten clonotypes cover over 5.5% of the sample.

The entry originates in a study of beta chain features in type 1 diabetes (dated by TCRdb to 2017 to 2018). About the full investigation: Mean age, gender distribution, total cell number and subset yield were not different between patients and healthy donors. A total of just under 110,000,000 sorted cells were examined across all samples, and RNA yield correlated strongly with the number of cells per subset. In the study, recently diagnosed type 1 diabetes patients and matched healthy donors were compared on the TCRB repertoires of their sorted circulating CD4+ T cell subsets. Regulatory and stem cell-like memory subsets were isolated from only 8 patients and roughly eight healthy donors, whereas naive and central memory subsets came from all 30 or so donors.

Each donor gave one peripheral blood draw, averaging approximately 0.12 L, which was collected into heparinised tubes. A BD FACSAria II was used to sort naive, central memory, regulatory and stem cell-like memory CD4+ T cells with a panel that included CD45RO, CCR7, CD25, CD127, CD95 and CD27. A purity above 98% was achieved for all sorted populations. PBMCs were separated immediately by Lymphoprep density gradient centrifugation and were stained directly, without being cultured. So that batch effects would be minimized, each experiment stained and sorted samples in pairs, pairing one healthy donor with one patient. Paper-wide results and their limitations: PCR might favor shorter templates, but patient and control samples were amplified and corrected together, so any skew would affect both groups equally. Naive, central memory and regulatory TCRB repertoires appeared more similar among patients than among healthy donors. Because cDNA was sequenced instead of genomic DNA, activated cells with high expression could be over-represented, although the groups did not differ in activation or CD3 levels. HLA sub-analyses involved small numbers of individuals, so any influence of HLA type on TCRB rearrangement remained unresolved. Type 1 diabetes patients showed a moderate but significant shortening of TCRB CDR3 length in all four CD4+ subsets. Patients with type 1 diabetes made fewer insertions and deleted more nucleotides at VDJ recombination sites, implying thymic rearrangement abnormalities.

The germline V gene (reference sequence) sets CDR1 to SGHNT and CDR2 to YYREEE. Trimming leaves V shorter by 4 bases and J shorter by 8 bases, with the junction holding 10 bases beyond the gene matches. The CDR3 sequence holds 16 residues, the cysteine and phenylalanine included. The entry retains the CDR3 DNA only, 48 bases that are in frame from base 1. This sequence was found in a man aged 30-40 years in good health. The sequence joins TRBV5-4 to TRBJ2-1; a stretch of 12 junction bases matches TRBD2. Sequencing used central memory CD4+ T cells from blood. The CDR3 amino acid sequence is: CASSDGLAGNYHEQFF. The nucleotides read TGTGCCAGCAGCGATGGACTAGCGGGAAATTATCATGAGCAGTTCTTC.